This TCR beta chain was recorded in a study of cytomegalovirus exposure and HLA in healthy donors. Vbeta (60) and Jbeta (13) primers were used in the PCR. The protocol was immunoSEQ multiplex PCR, while the TCRdb copy is restricted to in-frame clones and leaves out a portion. The sample lists tens of thousands of clones; around 81% were seen once. CDR3 length equals 13 residues. Looked up from germline, CDR1 is MNHEY and CDR2 is SVGAGI. The V end lost 2 bases, the J end lost 4 bases, and 8 bases lay between the germline ends. The rearrangement uses TRBV6-5 and TRBJ1-2; D remains unclear. This TCR was recovered from a male donor in good health and CMV-seropositive. The sequenced sample was PBMCs. The CDR3 DNA reads as TGTGCCAGCAGTTACCAACTATCCTATGGCTACACCTTC. Translating gives CASSYQLSYGYTF.